The rows below give T cell receptor beta chains drawn from one sample of a study of blood T cell repertoires in COVID-19. Sequencing was performed with immunoSEQ multiplex PCR; in TCRdb, only in-frame clones are kept and a portion is missing. The table includes 400,000 or so clones, around 90% detected once. The specimen sequenced was PBMCs or T cells enriched from blood (not recorded which). These receptors all come from a woman aged 40 to 50 with acute COVID-19. Both conserved end residues are part of each CDR3. Each record gives: D gene, V gene, clone size, J gene, CDR3 DNA, CDR3 protein. D genes are given only for firm matches. For some rows the clone size is stated as once, few or many, or as a class when expanded; others skip it.

D gene: TRBD1
V gene: TRBV5-8
clone size: .
J gene: TRBJ1-6
CDR3 DNA: TGTGCCAGCAGCTTGGACAGGGGGTATGGTTCACCCCTCCACTTT
CDR3 protein: CASSLDRGYGSPLHF

D gene: .
V gene: TRBV6-2/TRBV6-3
clone size: many
J gene: TRBJ1-1
CDR3 DNA: TGTGCCAGCAGTTTACTGACATCCAACACTGAAGCTTTCTTT
CDR3 protein: CASSLLTSNTEAFF

D gene: TRBD2
V gene: TRBV14
clone size: .
J gene: TRBJ2-4
CDR3 DNA: TGTGCCAGCAGCCAATGGCAAGCGGGGGATTACAAAAACATTCAGTACTTC
CDR3 protein: CASSQWQAGDYKNIQYF

D gene: TRBD1
V gene: TRBV29-1
clone size: .
J gene: TRBJ1-2
CDR3 DNA: TGCAGCGTGGAAACCCCCGGGACAGGGGAAGGAGGCTACACCTTC
CDR3 protein: CSVETPGTGEGGYTF

D gene: TRBD2
V gene: TRBV4-2
clone size: .
J gene: TRBJ2-3
CDR3 DNA: TGTGCCAGCAGCCAAGAAGGGACTAGCGGGGGGACACCCAGGCTCACGCAGTATTTT
CDR3 protein: CASSQEGTSGGTPRLTQYF

D gene: TRBD1
V gene: TRBV2
clone size: .
J gene: TRBJ2-5
CDR3 DNA: TGTGCCAGCAGTGACCCATCGAAGGGGACAGGGCCCCAAGAGACCCAGTACTTC
CDR3 protein: CASSDPSKGTGPQETQYF

D gene: TRBD1
V gene: TRBV5-5
clone size: .
J gene: TRBJ2-5
CDR3 DNA: TGTGCCAGCAGCATGGACAGGGGAAAAGAGACCCAGTACTTC
CDR3 protein: CASSMDRGKETQYF

D gene: TRBD1
V gene: TRBV5-4
clone size: .
J gene: TRBJ2-2
CDR3 DNA: TGTGCCAGCAGCCGGGGACAGGGAGAAAACACCGGGGAGCTGTTTTTT
CDR3 protein: CASSRGQGENTGELFF

D gene: .
V gene: TRBV27
clone size: .
J gene: TRBJ1-1
CDR3 DNA: TGTGCCAGCAGTTTAGTATCGGGGGGCACTGAAGCTTTCTTT
CDR3 protein: CASSLVSGGTEAFF

D gene: TRBD2
V gene: TRBV2
clone size: .
J gene: TRBJ2-3
CDR3 DNA: TGTGCCAGCAGTGTACCTAGCGGGGGGGAGGGCACAGATACGCAGTATTTT
CDR3 protein: CASSVPSGGEGTDTQYF

D gene: TRBD2
V gene: TRBV29-1
clone size: .
J gene: TRBJ2-3
CDR3 DNA: TGCAGCGTTGATGGGGGGGGTGTCACAGATACGCAGTATTTT
CDR3 protein: CSVDGGGVTDTQYF

D gene: .
V gene: TRBV5-1
clone size: .
J gene: TRBJ2-7
CDR3 DNA: TGCGCCAGCAGCTTGGTTGTGGGGGGTGAGCAGTACTTC
CDR3 protein: CASSLVVGGEQYF

D gene: .
V gene: TRBV10-3
clone size: .
J gene: TRBJ1-3
CDR3 DNA: TGTGCCATCAGTGACGGGGAGGGTGGTGGAAACACCATATATTTT
CDR3 protein: CAISDGEGGGNTIYF

D gene: .
V gene: TRBV15
clone size: once
J gene: TRBJ1-5
CDR3 DNA: TGTGCCACCAGCCCCGGGACATCCTTGGCGATCGGCAATCAGCCCCAGCATTTT
CDR3 protein: CATSPGTSLAIGNQPQHF

D gene: TRBD1
V gene: TRBV5-4
clone size: .
J gene: TRBJ1-1
CDR3 DNA: TGTGCCAGCAGCACCCCGGGACAGGGGAGATTGAACACTGAAGCTTTCTTT
CDR3 protein: CASSTPGQGRLNTEAFF

D gene: .
V gene: TRBV19
clone size: .
J gene: TRBJ2-5
CDR3 DNA: TGTGCCAGTAGTATGGGTGGGGGCAGGGAGACCCAGTACTTC
CDR3 protein: CASSMGGGRETQYF

D gene: TRBD1
V gene: TRBV5-4
clone size: .
J gene: TRBJ1-1
CDR3 DNA: TGTGCCAGCAGCCCGCCGGGACAGGGCAATCCCGAAGCTTTCTTT
CDR3 protein: CASSPPGQGNPEAFF

D gene: TRBD2
V gene: TRBV6-5
clone size: .
J gene: TRBJ2-5
CDR3 DNA: TGTGCCAGCAGGGGCCGCGGACTAGATGTGACCCAGTACTTC
CDR3 protein: CASRGRGLDVTQYF

D gene: .
V gene: TRBV30
clone size: once
J gene: TRBJ2-3
CDR3 DNA: TGTGCCTGGACCACGGGGACAGATACGCAGTATTTT
CDR3 protein: CAWTTGTDTQYF

D gene: .
V gene: TRBV4-2
clone size: many
J gene: TRBJ2-1
CDR3 DNA: TGTGCCAGCAGCCAAGAGGCTAGACCCTCCTACAATGAGCAGTTCTTC
CDR3 protein: CASSQEARPSYNEQFF

D gene: TRBD1
V gene: TRBV13
clone size: .
J gene: TRBJ2-7
CDR3 DNA: TGTGCCAGCAGCCCGGACAGGGGGCTAAAAGAAATCGACGAGCAGTACTTC
CDR3 protein: CASSPDRGLKEIDEQYF

D gene: .
V gene: TRBV7-9
clone size: .
J gene: TRBJ1-2
CDR3 DNA: TGTGCCAGCAGGACCGGGGCGGGGGGCAACTATGGCTACACCTTC
CDR3 protein: CASRTGAGGNYGYTF

D gene: TRBD1
V gene: TRBV27
clone size: .
J gene: TRBJ2-2
CDR3 DNA: TGTGCCAGCAGTTGGGACAGGGATACCGGGGAGCTGTTTTTT
CDR3 protein: CASSWDRDTGELFF

D gene: TRBD1
V gene: TRBV7-2
clone size: .
J gene: TRBJ1-1
CDR3 DNA: TGTGCCAGCAGCTCTACAGACAGGGGTTTGACTGAAGCTTTCTTT
CDR3 protein: CASSSTDRGLTEAFF

D gene: .
V gene: TRBV7-9
clone size: .
J gene: TRBJ1-3
CDR3 DNA: TGTGCCAGCAGCTTAACACGATACTCTGGAAACACCATATATTTT
CDR3 protein: CASSLTRYSGNTIYF

D gene: .
V gene: TRBV5-1
clone size: once
J gene: TRBJ2-1
CDR3 DNA: TGCGCCAGCAGCAAAATCTCAGGTCGGCGTATCGACAATGAGCAGTTCTTC
CDR3 protein: CASSKISGRRIDNEQFF

D gene: TRBD1
V gene: TRBV6-5
clone size: once
J gene: TRBJ1-2
CDR3 DNA: TGTGCCAGCAGTCTAGACAGGGAAGGCTATGGCTACACCTTC
CDR3 protein: CASSLDREGYGYTF

D gene: TRBD2
V gene: TRBV2
clone size: .
J gene: TRBJ2-7
CDR3 DNA: TGTGCCAGCAGCTATAGCGGGGGGCGGGACGAGCAGTACTTC
CDR3 protein: CASSYSGGRDEQYF

D gene: .
V gene: TRBV19
clone size: .
J gene: TRBJ2-1
CDR3 DNA: TGTGCCACCAGGAGGGGTTCCTACAATGAGCAGTTCTTC
CDR3 protein: CATRRGSYNEQFF

D gene: .
V gene: TRBV5-1
clone size: .
J gene: TRBJ1-4
CDR3 DNA: TGCGCCAGCAGTCGGGGGGGTAGTGAAAAACTGTTTTTT
CDR3 protein: CASSRGGSEKLFF